This T cell receptor (beta chain) emerged from a study of shared clonotypes between healthy human individuals. Study results and limitations: Clonotypes shared by all four donors outscored non-shared clonotypes in generation probability.

This clone appeared a single time. Its antigen is as yet unknown. Trimming removed 8 bases from V and 0 bases from J, with 11 bases in between. CDR3 length equals 14 residues. Germline loops: CDR1 SNHLY, CDR2 FYNNEI. This table comes from immunoSEQ multiplex PCR, and its TCRdb copy is limited to in-frame clones, with some not included. The table records roughly 600,000 clones, roughly 98% of them present only once. It was CD45RO-negative cells, positively selected for CCR7, that made up naive CD8 cells, with terminally differentiated effector memory CD45RA+ cells excluded. This sequence originates from a man aged 30 to 45 in good health. The genes are TRBV2 and TRBJ2-1, with D maybe TRBD2 (6 bases). Sequenced material: naive CD8+ T cells sorted from blood. CDR3 DNA sequence: TGTGCCAGCCCTGGTAGCGGCTCCTACAATGAGCAGTTCTTC. This gives the protein CASPGSGSYNEQFF. Drawing the rest from reference TRBV2 and TRBJ2-1, the complete variable domain is EPEVTQTPSHQVTQMGQEVILRCVPISNHLYFYWYRQILGQKVEFLVSFYNNEISEKSEIFDDQFSVERPDGSNFTLKIRSTKLEDSAMYFCASPGSGSYNEQFFGPGTRLTVL.